The present T cell receptor (beta chain) was sequenced within a study of blood T cell repertoires in COVID-19. Study background: Donors in the United States, Italy and Spain gave samples during acute or convalescent COVID-19. PBMCs, B-cell-depleted T cells, or T cells were the source of the cDNA or gDNA that made up the material.

This clone was recorded once. Authors' analysis steps: Amplification of reference gene primers provided the estimated nucleated cell counts. Clones were read by immunoSEQ multiplex PCR, and TCRdb kept only the in-frame ones, dropping some. D and trimming come from the DNA, and the V and J calls and clone size come from that table. The sample has 35,000 to 55,000 clones, about nine tenths seen once. The clonotype originates from a man aged 60 to 75 with active COVID-19. Sequencing was performed on peripheral blood.

The CDR3 here is CASSLVSRTGVNEQFF. DNA for the CDR3: TGTGCCAGCAGCTTGGTTTCCCGGACAGGGGTCAATGAGCAGTTCTTC. The rearrangement uses TRBV5-4 and TRBJ2-1; TRBD1 aligns across 9 bases. J was trimmed by 6 bases and V by 0 bases; bases with no gene match: 7. There are 16 residues in the CDR3. Germline V gene sequence: CDR1 SGHNT, CDR2 YYREEE (reference sequence).